This TCR beta chain was recorded in a study of cytomegalovirus exposure and HLA in healthy donors. J lost 6 bases, V lost 6 bases, and 7 bases had no gene match. Germline lookup yields CDR1 MNHNS and CDR2 SASEGT. The CDR3 is 13 amino acids. Amplification used 60 Vbeta primers and 13 Jbeta primers. Produced via immunoSEQ multiplex PCR; TCRdb's table is partial and in-frame only. Of about 140,000 clones in the sample, 70% to 80% were seen once. Comment on this clone: Antigen unknown.

General observations from the study: Analyzed later, association rates of TCRs varied across HLA loci, with DRB1 most and HLA-C fewest.

Sequences were obtained from PBMCs. The receptor was derived from a woman aged 50 to 60 in good health and CMV-seropositive. The V gene is TRBV6-1, the J gene TRBJ1-2, with TRBD1 identical over 7 bases. CDR3 DNA sequence: TGTGCCAGCAGAGCTGACAGGGTCGATGGCTACACCTTC. This codes for CASRADRVDGYTF.